Shown below are 6 T cell receptor beta chains from a single sample sequenced in a study of blood T cell repertoires in COVID-19. Measured with immunoSEQ multiplex PCR; TCRdb has only the in-frame clones, and not every one. The sample carries almost 30,000 clones, 68% recorded once. The sequencing sample was made of peripheral blood. These receptors originate from a human donor in a cohort sampled during active COVID-19.

The chain links TRBV5-5 to TRBJ2-7, with D possibly being TRBD1 (6 bases). The CDR3 runs 14 residues. The ends were cut back, 4 bases at V and 6 bases at J, with 17 bases in the middle. Germline assignment: CDR1 SGHKS and CDR2 YYEKEE (reference sequence). The CDR3 loop reads CASSRPGHLSEQYF. The CDR3 DNA reads as TGTGCCAGCAGCCGTCCGGGACATCTCTCCGAGCAGTACTTC.

This chain connects TRBV10-3 to TRBJ1-1, with a weak D call TRBD1 (6 bases). The CDR3 spans 14 residues. Germline assignment: CDR1 ENHRY and CDR2 SYGVKD. V was pared by 3 bases and J by 1 base, with 9 bases between. CDR3 sequence reads: CAISDTQGNTEAFF. The CDR3 DNA reads as TGTGCCATCAGTGACACACAGGGGAACACTGAAGCTTTCTTT.

This rearrangement joins TRBV29-1 to TRBJ1-2, with a tentative D call TRBD1 (5 bases). CDR3 length equals 14 residues. Trimming cost V 4 bases and J 6 bases, with 18 bases left between them. The germline V gene has CDR1 SQVTM and CDR2 ANQGSEA. The CDR3 sequence: CSVAAGPYTDGYTF. CDR3 sequence (DNA): TGCAGCGTTGCCGCGGGACCTTACACCGATGGCTACACCTTC.

The chain employs TRBV7-9 and TRBJ1-1; a weak D match, TRBD1 (5 bases). The CDR3 runs to 14 residues. Germline V CDR1 and CDR2: SEHNR, FQNEAQ (reference sequence). Trimming shortened V by 1 base and J by 1 base, and 7 bases separated the two germline ends. In DNA form, the CDR3 reads TGTGCCAGCAGCTTAGGACAGTGGAACACTGAAGCTTTCTTT. Protein product: CASSLGQWNTEAFF.

The chain couples TRBV11-3 to TRBJ2-2; D gene ambiguous. Trimming left V 4 bases short and J 6 bases short, with 12 bases between. The CDR3 has 14 residues. CDR1 is SGHNT and CDR2 is YENEEA in the germline V gene. The CDR3 is CASSSLVNAGELFF. The CDR3 DNA reads TGTGCCAGCAGCTCTTTAGTAAACGCCGGGGAGCTGTTTTTT.

The J gene is TRBJ2-7, the V gene TRBV27, with 7 bases identical to TRBD2. V dropped 5 bases and J dropped 7; count of bases not matched to a gene: 11. This CDR3 comprises 14 residues. The germline CDR1 and CDR2 sequences are MNHEY and SMNVEV (reference sequence). The CDR3 sequence: CASSPLAGVGEQYF. The CDR3 coding sequence is TGTGCCAGCAGTCCCCTGGCGGGAGTAGGGGAGCAGTACTTC.